The 21 T cell receptor beta chains in this list originate from one sample, sequenced in a study of CD8+ T cells in alopecia areata. Treatment meaning: oral pan-JAK inhibitor, 5-10 mg twice daily. Isolated RNA was reverse transcribed into cDNA used as the sequencing template. Using immunoSEQ multiplex PCR, the repertoire was profiled, and TCRdb retains in-frame clones only, with some absent. Altogether more than 90,000 clones are present, 60% being singletons, with the ten largest covering around 17%. This material consisted of CD8+ T cells sorted from blood, taken at approximately week 61, from a patient treated with tofacitinib. These receptors came from a human donor with alopecia areata.

V gene TRBV4-1 combines with J gene TRBJ2-7; tentative D call: TRBD2 (6 bases). This CDR3 spans 15 amino acids. The ends were cut back, 2 bases at V and 2 bases at J, with 13 bases in the middle. Per the germline V gene, CDR1 is MGHRA and CDR2 is YSYEKL. CDR3 bases: TGCGCCAGCAGCCAACGACCTTGGGGGGCCTACGAGCAGTACTTC. Encoded protein: CASSQRPWGAYEQYF.

The gene calls are TRBV7-6 and TRBJ2-1, with a possible D match to TRBD2 (5 bases). V lost 3 bases and J lost 0, with 12 bases in between. The CDR3 is 16 residues long. Germline V lookup: CDR1 SGHVS, CDR2 FNYEAQ. The CDR3 nucleotides read TGTGCCAGCAGCTTCTTCCGGGGTAGCTCCTACAATGAGCAGTTCTTC. This codes for CASSFFRGSSYNEQFF.

The genes are TRBV29-1 and TRBJ1-1; D not resolved. The CDR3 is 12 amino acids. Germline assignment: CDR1 SQVTM and CDR2 ANQGSEA. The V gene lost 3 bases and the J gene lost 4 bases, with 9 bases spanning the gap. CDR3 residues: CSVEVEGTEAFF. CDR3 bases: TGCAGCGTTGAGGTGGAGGGCACTGAAGCTTTCTTT.

V is TRBV5-6 and J is TRBJ1-1; perhaps TRBD1 as D (6 bases). The CDR3 loop spans 11 amino acids. The germline V and J ends were trimmed by 6 bases and 7 bases, with 10 bases remaining between them. Looked up from germline, CDR1 is SGHDT and CDR2 is YYEEEE. CDR3 nucleotides: TGTGCCAGCACCCGGGGGCGTGAAGCTTTCTTT. Translation gives CASTRGREAFF.

The chain recombines TRBV27 with TRBJ1-2; possibly TRBD1 for D (5 bases). The V gene lost 2 bases and the J gene lost 5 bases, with 12 bases spanning the gap. The germline V gene has CDR1 MNHEY and CDR2 SMNVEV (reference sequence). The CDR3 length is 14 residues. The CDR3 spells CASSLGGFGYGYTF. For the CDR3, the DNA is TGTGCCAGCAGTTTAGGGGGGTTTGGGTATGGCTACACCTTC.

This clone turned up a few times. The chain is built from TRBV4-1 and TRBJ2-1; D remains ambiguous. The V end lost 2 bases, the J end lost 6 bases, and 23 bases lay between the germline ends. Per germline, CDR1 MGHRA and CDR2 YSYEKL. This CDR3 is built from 18 residues. The DNA for the CDR3 is TGCGCCAGCAGCCAACGAAGATCTAGGGTGAGACTGGGCAATGAGCAGTTCTTC. Translation gives CASSQRRSRVRLGNEQFF.

This clone has a handful of counts. V and J are TRBV9 and TRBJ2-1; no reliable D call. Germline CDR1 is SGDLS and CDR2 is YYNGEE. This CDR3 is 13 amino acids long. Trimming took off 5 bases at V and 2 bases at J, with 8 bases between the two ends. DNA of the CDR3: TGTGCCAGCAGGGCAGGAGCCTACAATGAGCAGTTCTTC. Translated: CASRAGAYNEQFF.

This clone appeared a few times. The V call is TRBV29-1, the J call TRBJ2-7, with D possibly TRBD2 on 6 matching bases. Germline V gene data show CDR1 as SQVTM and CDR2 as ANQGSEA. CDR3 length equals 14 residues. V lost 5 bases, J lost 6 bases, and 20 bases lay in between. The CDR3 DNA follows: TGCAGCGTTTTGAAACTCGGGACTCCCCTCGAGCAGTACTTC. Amino acid sequence: CSVLKLGTPLEQYF.

This clone was recorded a few times. The chain is built from TRBV19 and TRBJ2-3, with 9 positions matching TRBD2. This CDR3 comprises 15 residues. J gave up 2 bases and V 3 bases, and 3 bases lay outside the gene matches. CDR1 and CDR2 (germline): LNHDA, SQIVND (reference sequence). The CDR3 protein is CASSMASGDTDTQYF. The CDR3 nucleotides read TGTGCCAGTAGTATGGCTAGCGGGGACACAGATACGCAGTATTTT.

In its sample, this clone was seen once. The genes are TRBV29-1 and TRBJ2-7; tentative D call: TRBD2 (5 bases). Germline assignment: CDR1 SQVTM and CDR2 ANQGSEA. V was pared by 1 base and J by 2 bases, with 6 bases between. The CDR3 sequence is 12 residues long. Written as DNA, the CDR3 is TGCAGCGTTGAAGGGGAGACCTACGAGCAGTACTTC. It yields the protein CSVEGETYEQYF.

The chain combines TRBV2 with TRBJ1-2; possible D gene TRBD1, 6 bases. The germline V gene has CDR1 SNHLY and CDR2 FYNNEI. The length of the CDR3 is 14 residues. The V end lost 2 bases, the J end lost 4 bases, and 11 bases lay between the germline ends. DNA of the CDR3: TGTGCCAGCAGTGAATGGGGGGCGATCTATGGCTACACCTTC. Amino acids: CASSEWGAIYGYTF. Drawing the rest from reference TRBV2 and TRBJ1-2, the complete variable domain is EPEVTQTPSHQVTQMGQEVILRCVPISNHLYFYWYRQILGQKVEFLVSFYNNEISEKSEIFDDQFSVERPDGSNFTLKIRSTKLEDSAMYFCASSEWGAIYGYTFGSGTRLTVV.

V gene TRBV13 combines with J gene TRBJ2-5, with 7 positions matching TRBD1. CDR1 is PRHDT, CDR2 FYEKMQ, per germline (reference sequence). With V trimmed by 5 bases and J by 5 bases, 11 bases remained unmatched. There are 15 residues in the CDR3. The CDR3 protein is CASSGERTGDETQYF. CDR3 nucleotide sequence: TGTGCCAGCAGCGGAGAAAGGACAGGCGACGAGACCCAGTACTTC.

The chain has TRBV29-1 and TRBJ1-2; no reliable D call. This CDR3 region has 15 residues. V was shortened by 0 bases and J by 2 bases, with 13 bases between the two germline ends. The germline V gene encodes CDR1 SQVTM and CDR2 ANQGSEA. CDR3 DNA sequence: TGCAGCGTTGAAGATCGTCGCCGCTGGAACTATGGCTACACCTTC. It is translated as CSVEDRRRWNYGYTF.

The chain uses TRBV29-1 and TRBJ1-2; D uncertain. This CDR3 contains 13 residues. V was shortened by 1 base and J by 4 bases, with 10 bases between the two germline ends. CDR1 is SQVTM and CDR2 is ANQGSEA in the germline V gene. CDR3 DNA sequence: TGCAGCGTTGAAGGCCTGGCCACCTATGGCTACACCTTC. Its protein product is CSVEGLATYGYTF. The full variable domain, in which reference TRBV29-1 and TRBJ1-2 provide the parts outside the CDR3, is SAVISQKPSRDICQRGTSLTIQCQVDSQVTMMFWYRQQPGQSLTLIATANQGSEATYESGFVIDKFPISRPNLTFSTLTVSNMSPEDSSIYLCSVEGLATYGYTFGSGTRLTVV.

The chain combines TRBV4-1 with TRBJ2-1; a weak D match, TRBD1 (5 bases). CDR3 length: 14 amino acids. The V gene's germline CDR1 is MGHRA and CDR2 YSYEKL. Trimming removed 0 bases at V and 8 bases at J, with 11 bases between. CDR3 in amino acids: CASSQEAGPYEQFF. The CDR3 coding sequence is TGCGCCAGCAGCCAAGAGGCAGGGCCCTATGAGCAGTTCTTC.

The chain joins TRBV7-8 to TRBJ2-1; the match to TRBD2 covers 14 bases. This CDR3 has 19 amino acids. Trimming took 5 bases from V and 5 from J; bases not matched to a gene: 14. Germline V CDR1 and CDR2: SGHVS, FQNEAQ. In DNA form, the CDR3 reads TGTGCCAGCAGCCGAAGGGACAGAGGACTAGCGGGGGGAAACAATGAGCAGTTCTTC. Translation: CASSRRDRGLAGGNNEQFF.

This chain uses TRBV15 with TRBJ2-1, with 9 bases fitting TRBD2. The CDR3 has 16 residues. V dropped 0 bases and J dropped 5; count of bases not matched to a gene: 5. The V gene's germline CDR1 is LNHNV and CDR2 YYDKDF (reference sequence). The CDR3 sequence is CATSRDPGLADNEQFF. DNA of the CDR3: TGTGCCACCAGCAGAGACCCGGGACTAGCAGACAATGAGCAGTTCTTC.

This rearrangement joins TRBV29-1 to TRBJ1-2; a weak D match, TRBD1 (5 bases). The CDR3 is made up of 15 amino acids. In germline, CDR1 is SQVTM, CDR2 ANQGSEA. V was clipped by 4 bases and J by 0 bases, with 15 bases between them. The DNA for the CDR3 is TGCAGCGTTGGGAGGGACTTGAGGGCTAACTATGGCTACACCTTC. This sequence encodes CSVGRDLRANYGYTF.

The genes are TRBV2 and TRBJ1-1; D gene ambiguous. CDR3 size: 12 residues. Germline V gene sequence: CDR1 SNHLY, CDR2 FYNNEI. Trimming removed 8 bases from V and 0 bases from J, with 7 bases in between. CDR3 amino acids: CASGLMNTEAFF. The CDR3 coding sequence is TGTGCCAGCGGACTTATGAACACTGAAGCTTTCTTT.

The chain uses TRBV7-2 and TRBJ2-5; the D gene is possibly TRBD1 (7 bases). V lost 1 base and J lost 2, with 11 bases in between. This CDR3 comprises 15 residues. Per the germline V gene, CDR1 is SGHTA and CDR2 is FQGNSA. The CDR3, as DNA: TGTGCCAGCAGCTTAGGGCCAGGGGGGCAAGAGACCCAGTACTTC. Translating gives CASSLGPGGQETQYF.

Only a few counts were recorded for this clone. The chain joins TRBV4-1 to TRBJ1-5; D gene unclear. V shed 0 bases and J shed 1 base, with 10 bases lying between them. CDR3 length: 16 residues. The germline V gene has CDR1 MGHRA and CDR2 YSYEKL. This chain's CDR3 is CASSQDEVRSNQPQHF. The CDR3 nucleotides are TGCGCCAGCAGCCAAGATGAAGTCAGGAGCAATCAGCCCCAGCATTTT.